The rows below give T cell receptor beta chains drawn from one sample of a study of blood T cell repertoires in COVID-19. Produced via immunoSEQ multiplex PCR; TCRdb's table is partial and in-frame only. This sample has about 150,000 clones, with around 81% found just once. Sequences were obtained from peripheral blood. All receptors come from a woman of 80 years or more with COVID-19, enrolled during active disease. CDR3s include the opening cysteine and the closing phenylalanine or tryptophan. A D gene is named only where the DNA matches it firmly. Rows may omit the clone size; those that give it use once, few, many or a size class.

CASSTSSGFNTGELFF,TGTGCCAGCAGCACCTCTAGCGGGTTCAACACCGGGGAGCTGTTTTTT,NA,TRBD2,TRBV9,16,TRBJ2-2
CASSLSGGEVTGELFF,TGCGCCAGCAGCTTGTCGGGAGGAGAGGTCACCGGGGAGCTGTTTTTT,NA,TRBD2,TRBV5-1,16,TRBJ2-2
CASSLLAGGTDTQYF,TGCGCCAGCAGCTTACTAGCGGGGGGCACAGATACGCAGTATTTT,NA,TRBD2,TRBV5-1,15,TRBJ2-3
CASTRQPLATNEKLFF,TGCGCCAGCACTCGACAGCCCTTAGCAACTAATGAAAAACTGTTTTTT,NA,NA,TRBV5-1,16,TRBJ1-4
CASSLGLAGGSYNEQFF,TGCGCCAGCAGCTTGGGGCTAGCGGGGGGCTCCTACAATGAGCAGTTCTTC,NA,TRBD2,TRBV5-1,17,TRBJ2-1
CASSSFRDSSMGGYTF,TGCGCCAGCAGCTCATTTCGGGACAGCTCCATGGGGGGCTACACCTTC,NA,TRBD1,TRBV5-1,16,TRBJ1-2
CASSTTFMNTEAFF,TGTGCCAGCAGCACAACGTTCATGAACACTGAAGCTTTCTTT,NA,NA,TRBV11-2,14,TRBJ1-1
CASSLVQGSNTIYF,TGTGCCAGCAGCTTAGTGCAGGGGTCGAACACCATATATTTT,NA,NA,TRBV7-2,14,TRBJ1-3
CASSLPGQGTGELFF,TGCGCCAGCAGCTTGCCGGGACAGGGGACCGGGGAGCTGTTTTTT,NA,TRBD1,TRBV5-1,15,TRBJ2-2
CASMRGGDQETQYF,TGTGCCAGCATGCGTGGCGGGGACCAAGAGACCCAGTACTTC,NA,NA,TRBV5-4,14,TRBJ2-5
CASSGVAGGYNEQFF,TGTGCCAGCAGTGGGGTAGCGGGAGGTTACAATGAGCAGTTCTTC,NA,TRBD2,TRBV2,15,TRBJ2-1
CASSPLDNEQFF,TGTGCCAGCTCACCTCTAGACAATGAGCAGTTCTTC,NA,NA,TRBV18,12,TRBJ2-1
CASSLMTGPQETQYF,TGTGCCAGCAGCTTAATGACAGGGCCCCAAGAGACCCAGTACTTC,NA,TRBD1,TRBV2,15,TRBJ2-5
CASNKLGTSNTEAFF,TGTGCCAGCAACAAACTCGGGACTTCGAACACTGAAGCTTTCTTT,NA,NA,TRBV27,15,TRBJ1-1
CASSPSQARYGYTF,TGTGCCAGTAGTCCCTCGCAGGCAAGATATGGCTACACCTTC,once,NA,TRBV19,14,TRBJ1-2
CASSQVYRTSGGDNEQFF,TGTGCCAGCAGCCAAGTTTACCGGACTAGCGGGGGAGACAATGAGCAGTTCTTC,once,TRBD2,TRBV3-1/TRBV3-2,18,TRBJ2-1
CASGLALAGTDTQYF,TGTGCTAGTGGTTTGGCTCTAGCGGGGACAGATACGCAGTATTTT,NA,TRBD2,TRBV12-5,15,TRBJ2-3
CASRREASKNIQYF,TGCGCCAGCCGCCGAGAGGCGTCCAAAAACATTCAGTACTTC,NA,NA,TRBV5-1,14,TRBJ2-4
CSVAPTWTLNTEAFF,TGCAGCGTTGCCCCCACCTGGACTTTGAACACTGAAGCTTTCTTT,NA,NA,TRBV29-1,15,TRBJ1-1
CASSTGTTLNEQFF,TGTGCCAGCAGCACCGGGACTACTCTGAATGAGCAGTTCTTC,NA,TRBD2,TRBV27,14,TRBJ2-1
CASSSQAGGIYEQYF,TGCGCCAGCAGCTCCCAAGCGGGAGGAATCTACGAGCAGTACTTC,NA,TRBD2,TRBV5-1,15,TRBJ2-7
CAISEGTAEGMNTEAFF,TGTGCCATCAGTGAGGGGACAGCCGAGGGGATGAACACTGAAGCTTTCTTT,NA,TRBD1,TRBV10-3,17,TRBJ1-1
CASSQQGTYGYTF,TGTGCCAGCAGTCAACAGGGGACCTATGGCTACACCTTC,NA,TRBD1,TRBV28,13,TRBJ1-2
CASSLGQSEETQYF,TGCGCCAGCAGCTTGGGGCAGTCCGAAGAGACCCAGTACTTC,NA,NA,TRBV5-1,14,TRBJ2-5
CASSLYRSGETQYF,TGTGCCAGCAGCTTATATCGGAGCGGGGAGACCCAGTACTTC,NA,NA,TRBV7-8,14,TRBJ2-5
CASSLDRGTDTQYF,TGTGCCAGCAGCCTCGACAGGGGCACAGATACGCAGTATTTT,NA,TRBD1,TRBV14,14,TRBJ2-3
CASSTGTTSWIETQYF,TGTGCCAGTAGTACCGGGACTACCTCCTGGATAGAGACCCAGTACTTC,NA,TRBD2,TRBV19,16,TRBJ2-5
CPAEGVSYNEQFF,TGTCCAGCAGAGGGGGTATCCTACAATGAGCAGTTCTTC,NA,NA,TRBV25-1,13,TRBJ2-1